The clone carrying this TCR beta chain appeared a few times. The sample comes from a study of response to subunit inactivated influenza vaccine. Via MiXCR, TCRdb re-called the RT-PCR reads, giving one row per CDR3 protein. The sample holds hundreds of thousands of distinct CDR3 sequences, more than 15% seen once. The CDR3 covers 14 residues. V lost 4 bases to trimming and J lost 5 bases, with 14 bases between them. CDR1 and CDR2 from the germline V gene are LGHNA and YSLEER. The input for sequencing was CD4+ T cells sorted from PBMCs, taken roughly 24 months after vaccination. The rearrangement uses TRBV4-3 and TRBJ1-1; no clear D gene. The sequence was obtained from a man aged 50-75 years who received an inactivated influenza vaccine. Here the CDR3 DNA reads TGCGCCAGCAGCCCCCGGAGGGTGGGGACTGAAGCTTTCTTT. Translated: CASSPRRVGTEAFF.